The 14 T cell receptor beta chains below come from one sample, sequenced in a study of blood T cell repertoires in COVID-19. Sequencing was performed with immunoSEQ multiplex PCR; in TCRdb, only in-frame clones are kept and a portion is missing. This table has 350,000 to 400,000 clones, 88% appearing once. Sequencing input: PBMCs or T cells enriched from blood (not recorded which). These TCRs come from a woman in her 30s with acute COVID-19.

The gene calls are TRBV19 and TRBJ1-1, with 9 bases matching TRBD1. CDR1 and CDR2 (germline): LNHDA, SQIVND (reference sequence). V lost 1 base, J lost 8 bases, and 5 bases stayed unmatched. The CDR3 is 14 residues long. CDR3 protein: CASSIGDREREAFF. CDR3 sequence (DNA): TGTGCCAGTAGTATAGGGGACAGGGAGCGGGAAGCTTTCTTT.

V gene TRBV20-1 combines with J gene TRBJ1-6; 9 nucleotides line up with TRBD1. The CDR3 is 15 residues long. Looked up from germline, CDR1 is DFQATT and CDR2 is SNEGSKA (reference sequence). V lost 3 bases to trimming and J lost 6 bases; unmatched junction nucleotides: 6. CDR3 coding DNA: TGCAGTGCTAGTGACCGGGACAGGGCTAATTCACCCCTCCACTTT. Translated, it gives CSASDRDRANSPLHF.

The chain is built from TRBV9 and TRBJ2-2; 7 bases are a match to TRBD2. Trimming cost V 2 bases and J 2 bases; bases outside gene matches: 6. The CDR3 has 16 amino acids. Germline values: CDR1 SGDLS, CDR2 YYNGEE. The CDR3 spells CASSVGGSLNTGELFF. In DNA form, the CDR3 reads TGTGCCAGCAGCGTGGGGGGGAGTCTCAACACCGGGGAGCTGTTTTTT.

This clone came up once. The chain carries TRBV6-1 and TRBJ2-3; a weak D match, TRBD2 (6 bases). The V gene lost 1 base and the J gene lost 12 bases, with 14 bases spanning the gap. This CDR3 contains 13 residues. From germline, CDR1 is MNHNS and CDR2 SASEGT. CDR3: CASSEEGGRDQYF. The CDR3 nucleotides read TGTGCCAGCAGTGAAGAAGGAGGGAGAGACCAGTATTTT.

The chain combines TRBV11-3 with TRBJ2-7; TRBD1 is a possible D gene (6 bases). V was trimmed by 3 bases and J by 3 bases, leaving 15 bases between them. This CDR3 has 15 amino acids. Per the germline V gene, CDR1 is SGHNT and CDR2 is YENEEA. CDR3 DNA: TGTGCCAGCAGCTTTTCCTCAGGGGAAAACTACGAGCAGTACTTC. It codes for CASSFSSGENYEQYF.

DNA for the CDR3: TGTGCCACCAGTGGGACTAGCGGCAGAGATACGCAGTATTTT. Protein: CATSGTSGRDTQYF. The chain employs TRBV24-1 and TRBJ2-3, with 10 bases matching TRBD2. Germline values: CDR1 KGHDR, CDR2 SFDVKD. This CDR3 is built from 14 residues. Trimming cost V 5 bases and J 5 bases; bases outside gene matches: 3.

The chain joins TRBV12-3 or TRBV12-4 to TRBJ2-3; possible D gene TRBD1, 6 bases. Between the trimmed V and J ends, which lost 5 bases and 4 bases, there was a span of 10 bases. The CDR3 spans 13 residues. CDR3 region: CASSLTGSDTQYF. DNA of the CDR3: TGTGCCAGCAGTCTTACAGGGTCAGATACGCAGTATTTT.

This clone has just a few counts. The DNA for the CDR3 is TGTGCCAGCAGCTTAGCGGAGGGCAGTGGTGAAAAACTGTTTTTT. Translated: CASSLAEGSGEKLFF. The rearrangement uses TRBV7-2 and TRBJ1-4; D unresolved. Germline V lookup: CDR1 SGHTA, CDR2 FQGNSA. Trimming took off 0 bases at V and 7 bases at J, with 12 bases between the two ends. The CDR3 length is 15 residues.

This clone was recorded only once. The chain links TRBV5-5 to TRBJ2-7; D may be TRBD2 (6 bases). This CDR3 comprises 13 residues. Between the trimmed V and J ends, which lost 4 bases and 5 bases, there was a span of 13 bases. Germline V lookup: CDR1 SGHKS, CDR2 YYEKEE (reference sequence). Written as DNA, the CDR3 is TGTGCCAGCAGCCAATTCGGGGGAAACGAGCAGTACTTC. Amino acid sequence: CASSQFGGNEQYF.

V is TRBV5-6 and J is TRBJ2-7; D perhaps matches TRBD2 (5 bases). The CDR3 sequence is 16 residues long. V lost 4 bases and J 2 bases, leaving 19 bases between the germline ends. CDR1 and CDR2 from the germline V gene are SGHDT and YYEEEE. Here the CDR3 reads CASSEHGEFLTYEQYF. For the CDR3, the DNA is TGTGCCAGCAGCGAGCACGGGGAGTTTCTAACCTACGAGCAGTACTTC.

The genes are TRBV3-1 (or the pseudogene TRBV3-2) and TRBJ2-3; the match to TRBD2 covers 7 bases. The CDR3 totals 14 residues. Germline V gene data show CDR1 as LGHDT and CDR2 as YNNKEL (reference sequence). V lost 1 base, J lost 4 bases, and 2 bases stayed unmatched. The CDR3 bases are TGTGCCAGCAGCCAAGGACTAGCCCCAGATACGCAGTATTTT. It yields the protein CASSQGLAPDTQYF.

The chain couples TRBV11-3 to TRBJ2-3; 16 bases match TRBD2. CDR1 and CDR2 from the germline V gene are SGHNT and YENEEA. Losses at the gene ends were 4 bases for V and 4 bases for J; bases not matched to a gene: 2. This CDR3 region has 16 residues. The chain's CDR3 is CASSSGLAGGPDTQYF. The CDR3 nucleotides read TGTGCCAGCAGCTCGGGACTAGCGGGGGGGCCAGATACGCAGTATTTT.

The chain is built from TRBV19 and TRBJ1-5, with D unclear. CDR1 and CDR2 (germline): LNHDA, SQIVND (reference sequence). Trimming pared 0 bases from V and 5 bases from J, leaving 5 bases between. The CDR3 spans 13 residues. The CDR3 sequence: CASSIDHYQPQHF. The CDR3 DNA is TGTGCCAGTAGTATAGATCATTATCAGCCCCAGCATTTT.

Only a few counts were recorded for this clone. The CDR3 nucleotides are TGTGCCAGCAGGAAAGGACTAGACCAATACAATGAGCAGTTCTTC. Residues: CASRKGLDQYNEQFF. This chain joins TRBV7-6 and TRBJ2-1; 7 bases align to TRBD2. The germline gives CDR1 SGHVS, CDR2 FNYEAQ. The V segment lost 6 bases and the J segment 4 bases; nucleotides outside the gene matches: 9. The CDR3 runs to 15 residues.